These 25 T cell receptor beta chains originate from one sample sequenced in a study of cytomegalovirus exposure and HLA in healthy donors. Researchers ran the PCR with 60 Vbeta and 13 Jbeta primers. The table came from immunoSEQ multiplex PCR; TCRdb's copy has only in-frame clones and leaves some out. The data show some 91,000 clones, around 74% seen once. The material sequenced was PBMCs. The receptor set was obtained from a man between 35 and 55 years old in good health and CMV-seropositive.

The chain joins TRBV5-4 to TRBJ2-2, with 7 nucleotides matching TRBD2. This CDR3 spans 16 amino acids. The J segment lost 3 bases and the V segment lost 3 bases, leaving 8 bases of the junction unmatched. Germline V gene lookup returns CDR1 SGHNT and CDR2 YYREEE (reference sequence). CDR3 amino acids: CASSSGSGGDTGELFF. DNA of the CDR3: TGTGCCAGCAGCTCGGGGTCGGGGGGAGACACCGGGGAGCTGTTTTTT.

The chain has TRBV15 and TRBJ2-7; unclear D gene. V was shortened by 0 bases and J by 5 bases, with 11 bases between the two germline ends. The CDR3 has 14 residues. CDR1 is LNHNV and CDR2 is YYDKDF in the germline V gene (reference sequence). CDR3 sequence reads: CATSRDLVQDEQYF. In nucleotides, the CDR3 is TGTGCCACCAGCAGAGATCTTGTACAAGACGAGCAGTACTTC.

The chain couples TRBV9 to TRBJ2-3; 11 positions agree with TRBD2. V was pared by 5 bases and J by 2 bases, with 10 bases of the junction left unmatched. Germline loops: CDR1 SGDLS, CDR2 YYNGEE. CDR3 length: 17 amino acids. The CDR3 DNA follows: TGTGCCAGCAGTCACAGTCCTAGCGGGGGGTCCACAGATACGCAGTATTTT. Encoded protein: CASSHSPSGGSTDTQYF.

In its sample, this clone was seen once. This chain joins TRBV12-1 and TRBJ1-2; the DNA was not used to check the table's D call, TRBD1. TRBV12-1 constitutes a pseudogene. This CDR3 region has 16 residues. The CDR3 bases are TGTGCCAGCAGCTTGCCCCGGACAGGTACTTTCTATGGCTACACCTTC. This gives the protein CASSLPRTGTFYGYTF.

V is TRBV6-1 and J is TRBJ1-1; TRBD1 aligns across 10 bases. CDR1 is MNHNS and CDR2 is SASEGT in the germline V gene. The CDR3 is 15 amino acids. V shed 3 bases, J shed 6 bases, and the junction held 7 bases outside the gene matches. CDR3: CASSEEGQGSAEAFF. CDR3 sequence (DNA): TGTGCCAGCAGTGAGGAGGGACAGGGGTCCGCTGAAGCTTTCTTT.

The rearrangement uses TRBV27 and TRBJ1-1; 7 nucleotides agree with TRBD1. CDR3 length: 17 amino acids. The germline gives CDR1 MNHEY, CDR2 SMNVEV (reference sequence). V shed 2 bases and J 1 base; nucleotides not matched to a gene: 10. As DNA, the CDR3 is TGTGCCAGCAGTTTAAGGGCCGGGGCAGGGGGGAACACTGAAGCTTTCTTT. Residues: CASSLRAGAGGNTEAFF.

The V gene is TRBV4-1, the J gene TRBJ2-3; 11 bases map to TRBD1. Germline V gives CDR1 MGHRA, CDR2 YSYEKL. The CDR3 sequence is 14 residues long. The V segment lost 4 bases and the J segment 6 bases; nucleotides outside the gene matches: 3. This CDR3 is CASSLRDRGDTQYF. The CDR3 DNA reads TGCGCCAGCAGCCTCCGGGACAGGGGGGATACGCAGTATTTT.

The V gene is TRBV5-1, the J gene TRBJ2-7, with TRBD2 matching over 7 bases. Germline loops: CDR1 SGHRS, CDR2 YFSETQ. The CDR3 is 15 amino acids. Trimming at V came to 0 bases and at J to 2 bases, leaving 5 bases not matched to a gene. The CDR3 here is CASSLGPSGPYEQYF. In nucleotides, the CDR3 is TGCGCCAGCAGCTTGGGGCCTAGCGGCCCCTACGAGCAGTACTTC. Together with reference TRBV5-1 and TRBJ2-7, the CDR3 gives the full variable domain: KAGVTQTPRYLIKTRGQQVTLSCSPISGHRSVSWYQQTPGQGLQFLFEYFSETQRNKGNFPGRFSGRQFSNSRSEMNVSTLELGDSALYLCASSLGPSGPYEQYFGPGTRLTVT.

The chain has TRBV7-2 and TRBJ1-1; 10 nucleotides align to TRBD1. J was trimmed by 1 base and V by 6 bases; bases with no gene match: 8. This CDR3 is built from 16 residues. The germline V gene encodes CDR1 SGHTA and CDR2 FQGNSA. CDR3 bases: TGTGCCAGCAGTTTTCGACAGGGGGCCTCGAACACTGAAGCTTTCTTT. This sequence encodes CASSFRQGASNTEAFF.

The J gene is TRBJ1-5, the V gene TRBV6-1, with D tentatively TRBD1 (6 bases). The germline CDR1 and CDR2 sequences are MNHNS and SASEGT. The CDR3 sequence is 16 residues long. V lost 6 bases and J lost 3, with 18 bases in between. The chain's CDR3 is CASRELLGTLNQPQHF. The CDR3 coding sequence is TGTGCCAGCAGGGAACTACTCGGGACACTCAATCAGCCCCAGCATTTT.

V usage is TRBV10-3 and J usage is TRBJ2-5; 8 nucleotides match TRBD2. Germline CDR1 and CDR2: ENHRY and SYGVKD. The V and J ends lost 6 bases and 2 bases, in that order; junction bases with no gene match: 8. This CDR3 contains 15 residues. CDR3 protein: CAIRGGGGGQETQYF. The CDR3 DNA is TGTGCCATCAGAGGGGGTGGCGGGGGGCAAGAGACCCAGTACTTC.

The J gene is TRBJ2-3, the V gene TRBV10-3; 7 nucleotides match TRBD2. The V gene end was trimmed by 3 bases and the J gene end by 1 base; junction bases not matched to a gene: 4. CDR1 and CDR2 (germline): ENHRY, SYGVKD. CDR3 length: 15 amino acids. CDR3 bases: TGTGCCATCAGTGAAGGGAGCGGGGGCACAGATACGCAGTATTTT. Amino acids: CAISEGSGGTDTQYF.

A single count supports this clone. The V call is TRBV27, the J call TRBJ2-7; TRBD1 matches at 10 bases. The V segment lost 5 bases and the J segment 4 bases; nucleotides outside the gene matches: 5. CDR3 length equals 14 residues. CDR1 is MNHEY, CDR2 SMNVEV, per germline (reference sequence). The CDR3 bases are TGTGCCAGCAGTGCGACAGGGGGCGAATACGAGCAGTACTTC. Its translation is CASSATGGEYEQYF.

V and J are TRBV5-1 and TRBJ2-5; 8 bases agree with TRBD2. Germline CDR1 is SGHRS and CDR2 is YFSETQ. J was trimmed by 1 base and V by 5 bases; bases with no gene match: 10. The CDR3 is 16 residues long. The CDR3 here is CASSPSHGGAQETQYF. In DNA, the CDR3 is TGCGCCAGCAGTCCTAGCCACGGGGGGGCCCAAGAGACCCAGTACTTC.

V gene TRBV19 combines with J gene TRBJ2-2; D possibly corresponds to TRBD1 (6 bases). This CDR3 has 15 residues. From germline, CDR1 is LNHDA and CDR2 SQIVND (reference sequence). Trimming left V 3 bases short and J 5 bases short, with 13 bases between. CDR3 DNA sequence: TGTGCCAGTAGTATGAGGGGACACCCAACCGGGGAGCTGTTTTTT. The encoded protein is CASSMRGHPTGELFF.

The chain has TRBV5-6 and TRBJ2-3; D uncertain. CDR1 SGHDT and CDR2 YYEEEE come from the germline V gene. V was pared by 4 bases and J by 1 base, with 4 bases between. The length of the CDR3 is 12 residues. The CDR3 bases are TGTGCCAGCAGCGAGGGCACAGATACGCAGTATTTT. It specifies CASSEGTDTQYF.

The CDR3 DNA is TGCGCCAGCAGCTTGGCCGACGGGAACACAGATACGCAGTATTTT. It encodes CASSLADGNTDTQYF. J is TRBJ2-3 and V is TRBV5-1, with D perhaps TRBD2 (5 bases). CDR3 length: 15 amino acids. Per the germline V gene, CDR1 is SGHRS and CDR2 is YFSETQ. Trimming removed 0 bases at V and 2 bases at J, with 10 bases between.

This chain joins TRBV15 and TRBJ2-1, with D uncertain. The CDR3 loop spans 13 amino acids. Deletions cut 0 bases from V and 6 bases from J, with 6 bases between. From germline, CDR1 is LNHNV and CDR2 YYDKDF (reference sequence). The CDR3 here is CATSRDRGNEQFF. CDR3 bases: TGTGCCACCAGCAGAGATCGAGGCAATGAGCAGTTCTTC.

The chain recombines TRBV19 with TRBJ2-7; 7 bases are shared with TRBD2. The trim removed 3 bases at V and 4 bases at J, leaving 9 bases unmatched. The CDR3 loop spans 15 amino acids. Germline-derived CDR1 and CDR2 are LNHDA and SQIVND (reference sequence). The CDR3 region is CASSIGRGGSYEQYF. CDR3 nucleotides: TGTGCCAGTAGTATTGGGCGGGGAGGGTCGTACGAGCAGTACTTC.

This clone appeared once. The rearrangement uses TRBV7-2 and TRBJ1-3, with D tentatively TRBD1 (5 bases). Germline CDR1 reads SGHTA; CDR2 reads FQGNSA. Trimming removed 4 bases from V and 2 bases from J, with 12 bases in between. The CDR3 contains 15 residues. In DNA, the CDR3 is TGTGCCAGCAGCTCGACAGCGAACCCTGGAAACACCATATATTTT. Amino acids: CASSSTANPGNTIYF. The full variable domain, in which reference TRBV7-2 and TRBJ1-3 provide the parts outside the CDR3, is GAGVSQSPSNKVTEKGKDVELRCDPISGHTALYWYRQSLGQGLEFLIYFQGNSAPDKSGLPSDRFSAERTGGSVSTLTIQRTQQEDSAVYLCASSSTANPGNTIYFGEGSWLTVV.

V usage is TRBV5-6 and J usage is TRBJ2-5; 8 bases map to TRBD2. CDR1 SGHDT and CDR2 YYEEEE come from the germline V gene. CDR3 length equals 16 residues. The junction had 12 bases not matched to a gene; V was cut back by 7 bases and J by 1 base. The chain's CDR3 is CASGGERGGFQETQYF. The CDR3 nucleotides read TGTGCCAGCGGTGGGGAACGGGGGGGCTTCCAAGAGACCCAGTACTTC.

The chain recombines TRBV6-1 with TRBJ2-5; TRBD2 might be the D (5 bases). The V gene's germline CDR1 is MNHNS and CDR2 SASEGT. This CDR3 contains 14 residues. Between the trimmed V and J ends, which lost 9 bases and 0 bases, there was a span of 14 bases. Here the CDR3 DNA reads TGTGCCAGTGCTCGAGGGCCGTACCAAGAGACCCAGTACTTC. Translated, it gives CASARGPYQETQYF.

The chain employs TRBV6-1 and TRBJ1-6, with 7 bases aligning to TRBD1. Germline V lookup: CDR1 MNHNS, CDR2 SASEGT. V lost 8 bases, J lost 6 bases, and 7 bases stayed unmatched. The CDR3 is 14 residues long. The CDR3 loop reads CASLDRASNSPLHF. The CDR3 DNA reads as TGTGCCAGCCTTGACAGGGCCTCTAATTCACCCCTCCACTTT.

V gene TRBV4-3 combines with J gene TRBJ2-7, with 8 bases aligning to TRBD1. There are 14 residues in the CDR3. The germline V gene encodes CDR1 LGHNA and CDR2 YSLEER. Trimming at V came to 1 base and at J to 7 bases, leaving 6 bases not matched to a gene. In nucleotides, the CDR3 is TGCGCCAGCAGCCAAGCCGCAGGGGGCGCAGAGCAGTACTTC. The encoded protein is CASSQAAGGAEQYF.

The genes are TRBV2 and TRBJ2-5; 7 bases are shared with TRBD2. Matching the DNA end better, TRBJ2-7 makes the J call doubtful. This CDR3 comprises 14 residues. Germline CDR1 SNHLY, CDR2 FYNNEI. The CDR3 sequence is CASSEASGPYEQYF. The DNA for the CDR3 is TGTGCCAGCAGTGAGGCTAGCGGACCCTACGAGCAGTACTTC.